This TCR beta chain was recovered during a study of blood T cell repertoires in COVID-19. Produced via immunoSEQ multiplex PCR; TCRdb's table is partial and in-frame only. The sample lists 350,000 to 400,000 clones, about 89% seen once, with just over 0.85% in the top ten. J was trimmed by 5 bases and V by 3 bases; bases with no gene match: 4. Germline V gene lookup returns CDR1 MGHRA and CDR2 YSYEKL. The length of the CDR3 is 15 residues. The specimen was PBMCs or T cells enriched from blood (not recorded which). The TCR was taken from a woman between 40 and 55 years old who had been exposed to COVID-19. The chain is built from TRBV4-1 and TRBJ1-4, with 9 bases fitting TRBD1. The CDR3 sequence is CASSQRTGANEKLFF. The DNA of the CDR3 is TGCGCCAGCAGCCAGAGGACAGGGGCAAATGAAAAACTGTTTTTT.